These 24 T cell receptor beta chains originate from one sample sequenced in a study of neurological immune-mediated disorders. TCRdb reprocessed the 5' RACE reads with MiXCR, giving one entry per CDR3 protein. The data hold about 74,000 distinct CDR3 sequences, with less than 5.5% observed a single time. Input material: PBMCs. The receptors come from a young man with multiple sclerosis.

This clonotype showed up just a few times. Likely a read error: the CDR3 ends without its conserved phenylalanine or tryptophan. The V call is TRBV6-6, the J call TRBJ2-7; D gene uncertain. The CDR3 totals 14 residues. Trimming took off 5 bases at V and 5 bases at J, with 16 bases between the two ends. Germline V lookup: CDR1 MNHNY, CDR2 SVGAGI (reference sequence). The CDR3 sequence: CASSLDRYMDEQYL. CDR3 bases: TGTGCCAGCAGTCTCGACCGGTATATGGACGAGCAGTACCTC.

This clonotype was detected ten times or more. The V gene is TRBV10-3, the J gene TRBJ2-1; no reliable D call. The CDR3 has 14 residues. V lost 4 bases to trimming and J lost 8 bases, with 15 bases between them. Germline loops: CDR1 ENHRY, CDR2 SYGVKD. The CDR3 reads CAISGSLTPHEQFF. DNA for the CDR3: TGTGCCATCAGTGGTTCCCTAACCCCCCATGAGCAGTTCTTC.

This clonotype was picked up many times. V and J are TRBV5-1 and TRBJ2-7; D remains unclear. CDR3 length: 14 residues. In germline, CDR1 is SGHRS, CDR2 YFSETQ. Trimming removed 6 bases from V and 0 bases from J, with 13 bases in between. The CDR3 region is CASTPDGISYEQYF. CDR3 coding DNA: TGCGCCAGCACTCCCGACGGAATCTCCTACGAGCAGTACTTC.

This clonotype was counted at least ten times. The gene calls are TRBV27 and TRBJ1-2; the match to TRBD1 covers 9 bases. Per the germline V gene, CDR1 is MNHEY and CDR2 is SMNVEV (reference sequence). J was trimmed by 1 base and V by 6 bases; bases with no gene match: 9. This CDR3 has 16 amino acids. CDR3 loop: CASRTPGTGYNYGYTF. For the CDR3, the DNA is TGTGCCAGCAGGACCCCGGGGACAGGGTATAACTATGGCTACACCTTC.

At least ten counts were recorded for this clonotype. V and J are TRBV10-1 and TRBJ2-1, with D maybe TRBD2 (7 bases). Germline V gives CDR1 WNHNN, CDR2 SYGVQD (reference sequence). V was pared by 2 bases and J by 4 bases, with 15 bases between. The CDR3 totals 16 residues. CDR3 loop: CASSEGLGGKYNEQFF. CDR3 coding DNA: TGCGCCAGCAGTGAGGGACTAGGGGGGAAATACAATGAGCAGTTCTTC.

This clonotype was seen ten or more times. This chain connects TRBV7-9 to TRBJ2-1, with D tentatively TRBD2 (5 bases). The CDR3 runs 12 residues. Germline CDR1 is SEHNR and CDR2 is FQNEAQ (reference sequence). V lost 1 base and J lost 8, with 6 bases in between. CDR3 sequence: CASSLVEDEQFF. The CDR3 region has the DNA TGTGCCAGCAGCTTAGTGGAGGATGAGCAGTTCTTC. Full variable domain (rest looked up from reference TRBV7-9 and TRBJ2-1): DTGVSQNPRHKITKRGQNVTFRCDPISEHNRLYWYRQTLGQGPEFLTYFQNEAQLEKSRLLSDRFSAERPKGSFSTLEIQRTEQGDSAMYLCASSLVEDEQFFGPGTRLTVL.

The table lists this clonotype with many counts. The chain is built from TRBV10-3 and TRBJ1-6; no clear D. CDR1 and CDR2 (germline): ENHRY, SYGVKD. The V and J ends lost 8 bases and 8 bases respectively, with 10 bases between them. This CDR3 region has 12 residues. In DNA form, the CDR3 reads TGTGCCATCTCCGGCGGGGATTCACCCCTCCACTTT. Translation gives CAISGGDSPLHF.

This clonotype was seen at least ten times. The CDR3 reads CAISNFGEPLPYNEQFF. In DNA form, the CDR3 reads TGTGCCATCAGTAACTTCGGGGAGCCCTTGCCCTACAATGAGCAGTTCTTC. This rearrangement joins TRBV10-3 to TRBJ2-1, with D tentatively TRBD2 (5 bases). CDR3 length: 17 residues. The V gene lost 5 bases and the J gene lost 2 bases, with 19 bases spanning the gap. Germline CDR1 reads ENHRY; CDR2 reads SYGVKD.

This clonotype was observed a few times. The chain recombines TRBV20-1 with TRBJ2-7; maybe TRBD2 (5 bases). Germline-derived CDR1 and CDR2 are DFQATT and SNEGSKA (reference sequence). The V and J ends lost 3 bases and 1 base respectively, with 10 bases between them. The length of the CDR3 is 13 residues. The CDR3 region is CSASRERSYEQYF. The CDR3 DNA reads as TGCAGTGCTAGTCGGGAAAGGTCCTACGAGCAGTACTTC.

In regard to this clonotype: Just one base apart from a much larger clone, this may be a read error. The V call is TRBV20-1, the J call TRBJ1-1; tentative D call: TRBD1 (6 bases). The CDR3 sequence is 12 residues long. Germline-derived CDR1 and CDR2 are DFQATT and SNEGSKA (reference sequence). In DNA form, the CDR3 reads TGCAGTTCTAGACGCAGGGGTACTGAAGCTTTCTTT. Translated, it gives CSSRRRGTEAFF.

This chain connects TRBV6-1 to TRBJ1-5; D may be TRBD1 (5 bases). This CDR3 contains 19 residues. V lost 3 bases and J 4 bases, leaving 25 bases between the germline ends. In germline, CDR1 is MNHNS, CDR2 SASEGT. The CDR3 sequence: CASSDYPTSPGRRNQPQHF. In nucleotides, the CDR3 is TGTGCCAGCAGTGATTACCCCACGAGTCCAGGGCGAAGAAATCAGCCCCAGCATTTT.

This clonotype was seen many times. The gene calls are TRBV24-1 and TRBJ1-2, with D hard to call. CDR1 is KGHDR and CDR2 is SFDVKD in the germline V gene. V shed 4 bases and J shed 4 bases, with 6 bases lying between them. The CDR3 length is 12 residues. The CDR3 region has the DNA TGTGCCACCAGTGAGAGCAGCTATGGCTACACCTTC. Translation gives CATSESSYGYTF.

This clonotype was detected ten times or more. CDR3 DNA sequence: TGTGCCAGCAGCTTAGCGCAGGGTGGTACGGGCGAGCAGTACTTC. This translates into CASSLAQGGTGEQYF. The gene calls are TRBV7-2 and TRBJ2-7, with D possibly TRBD1 on 5 matching bases. Per germline, CDR1 SGHTA and CDR2 FQGNSA. The germline V and J ends were trimmed by 0 bases and 6 bases, with 15 bases remaining between them. The CDR3 is made up of 15 amino acids.

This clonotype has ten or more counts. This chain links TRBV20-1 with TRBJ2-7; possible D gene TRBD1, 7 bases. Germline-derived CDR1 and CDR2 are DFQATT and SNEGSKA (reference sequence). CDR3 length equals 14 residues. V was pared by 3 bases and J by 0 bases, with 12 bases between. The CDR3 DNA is TGCAGTGCTAGTCCAGGGGGGAGCTCCTACGAGCAGTACTTC. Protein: CSASPGGSSYEQYF.

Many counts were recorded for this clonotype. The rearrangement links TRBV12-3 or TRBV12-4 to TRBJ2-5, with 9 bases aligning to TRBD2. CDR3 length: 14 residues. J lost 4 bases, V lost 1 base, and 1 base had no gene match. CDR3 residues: CASSLGREGETQYF. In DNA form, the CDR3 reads TGTGCCAGCAGTTTAGGGCGGGAGGGAGAGACCCAGTACTTC.

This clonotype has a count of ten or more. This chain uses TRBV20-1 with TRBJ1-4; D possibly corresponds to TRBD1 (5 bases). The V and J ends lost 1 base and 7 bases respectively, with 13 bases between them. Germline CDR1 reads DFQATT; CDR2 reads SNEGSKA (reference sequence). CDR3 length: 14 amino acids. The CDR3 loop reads CSARVGQGGEKLFF. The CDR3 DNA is TGCAGTGCTAGAGTGGGTCAGGGTGGTGAAAAACTGTTTTTT.

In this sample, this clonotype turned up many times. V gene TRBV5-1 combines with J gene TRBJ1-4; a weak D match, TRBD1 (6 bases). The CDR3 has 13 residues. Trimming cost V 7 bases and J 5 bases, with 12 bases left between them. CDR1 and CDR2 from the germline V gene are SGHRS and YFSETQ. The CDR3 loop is CASRRTANEKLFF. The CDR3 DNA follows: TGCGCCAGCCGCCGGACAGCAAATGAAAAACTGTTTTTT.

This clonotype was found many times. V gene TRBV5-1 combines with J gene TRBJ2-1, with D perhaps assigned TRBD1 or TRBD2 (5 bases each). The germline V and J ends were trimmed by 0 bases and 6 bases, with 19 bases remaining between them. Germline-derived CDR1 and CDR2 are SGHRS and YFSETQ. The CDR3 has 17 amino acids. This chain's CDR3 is CASSLGGGQAGGNEQFF. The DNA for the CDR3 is TGCGCCAGCAGCTTGGGGGGCGGTCAGGCCGGAGGCAATGAGCAGTTCTTC.

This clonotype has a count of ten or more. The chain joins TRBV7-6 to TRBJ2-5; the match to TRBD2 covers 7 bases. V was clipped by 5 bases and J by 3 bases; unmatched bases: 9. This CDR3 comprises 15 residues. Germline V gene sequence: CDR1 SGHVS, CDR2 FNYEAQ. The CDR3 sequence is CASSAGGGGEETQYF. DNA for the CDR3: TGTGCCAGCAGCGCCGGTGGGGGGGGAGAAGAGACCCAGTACTTC.

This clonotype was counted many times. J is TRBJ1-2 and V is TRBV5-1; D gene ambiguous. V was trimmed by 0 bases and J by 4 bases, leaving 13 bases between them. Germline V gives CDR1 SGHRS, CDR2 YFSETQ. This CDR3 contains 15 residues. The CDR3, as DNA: TGCGCCAGCAGCTTGGAAGGCCTCGGAGGCTATGGCTACACCTTC. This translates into CASSLEGLGGYGYTF.

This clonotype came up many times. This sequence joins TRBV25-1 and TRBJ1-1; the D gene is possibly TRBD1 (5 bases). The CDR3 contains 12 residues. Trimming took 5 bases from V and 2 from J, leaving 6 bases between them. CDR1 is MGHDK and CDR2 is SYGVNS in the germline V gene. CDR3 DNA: TGTGCCAGCAGTAGGGGAAACACTGAAGCTTTCTTT. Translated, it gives CASSRGNTEAFF.

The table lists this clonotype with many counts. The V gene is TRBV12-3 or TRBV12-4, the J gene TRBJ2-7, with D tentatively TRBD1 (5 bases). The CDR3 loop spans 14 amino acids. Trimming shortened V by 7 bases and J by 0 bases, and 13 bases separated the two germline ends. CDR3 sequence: CASKSDDSSYEQYF. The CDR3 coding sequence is TGTGCCAGCAAATCCGACGACAGCTCCTACGAGCAGTACTTC.

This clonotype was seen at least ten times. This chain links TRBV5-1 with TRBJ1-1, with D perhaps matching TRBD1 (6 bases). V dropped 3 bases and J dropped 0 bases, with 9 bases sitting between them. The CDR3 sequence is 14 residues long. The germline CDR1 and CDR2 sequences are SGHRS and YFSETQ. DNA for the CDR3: TGCGCCAGCAGCTACCAGGGGATGAACACTGAAGCTTTCTTT. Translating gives CASSYQGMNTEAFF.

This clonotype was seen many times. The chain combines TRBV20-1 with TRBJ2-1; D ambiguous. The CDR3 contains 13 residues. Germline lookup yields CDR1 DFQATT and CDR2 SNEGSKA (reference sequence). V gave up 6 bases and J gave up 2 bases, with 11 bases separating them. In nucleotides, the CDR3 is TGCAGTGCCCCTCGGAGACCCTACAATGAGCAGTTCTTC. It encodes CSAPRRPYNEQFF.